Shown below are 20 T cell receptor beta chains from a single sample sequenced in a study of T cells in Graves' hyperthyroidism and ophthalmopathy. Using RNA transcripts as the source, TCR beta CDR3 regions were amplified. During a first-round RT-PCR of the TCR CDR3, the HTBI primer set was used. MiXCR was run by TCRdb on the multiplex PCR reads, yielding one entry per CDR3 protein. Here the sample spans roughly 380,000 distinct CDR3 sequences, around 14% being singletons. Input material: blood. The receptors stem from a woman aged 55 to 70 with Graves' hyperthyroidism.

The table lists this clonotype with many counts. V usage is TRBV28 and J usage is TRBJ1-3; D not certain. Germline CDR1 and CDR2: MDHEN and SYDVKM. The CDR3 contains 15 residues. The V end was cut by 1 base, the J end by 2 bases, with 9 bases between. The CDR3 sequence: CASSLYLGTGNTIYF. In DNA, the CDR3 is TGTGCCAGCAGTTTATATTTAGGGACTGGAAACACCATATATTTT.

This clonotype was counted a few times. This rearrangement joins TRBV5-1 to TRBJ2-7, with 11 bases matching TRBD1. Germline CDR1 and CDR2: SGHRS and YFSETQ. Losses at the gene ends were 4 bases for V and 1 base for J; bases not matched to a gene: 13. CDR3 length: 18 residues. The CDR3 loop reads CASSRTGGASSVSYEQYF. The DNA for the CDR3 is TGCGCCAGCAGCCGGACAGGGGGCGCCTCCTCAGTGTCCTACGAGCAGTACTTC.

The V and J genes are TRBV10-3 and TRBJ2-1, with TRBD2 identical over 8 bases. Unmatched junction bases numbered 11, after V lost 5 bases and J lost 8 bases. In germline, CDR1 is ENHRY, CDR2 SYGVKD. The CDR3 spans 15 residues. The CDR3, as DNA: TGTGCCATCAGTTCACCGAGACTAGCGACGGATGAGCAGTTCTTC. Residues: CAISSPRLATDEQFF.

This clonotype was found many times. This chain links TRBV5-1 with TRBJ1-1; 7 nucleotides agree with TRBD1. Germline V CDR1 and CDR2: SGHRS, YFSETQ. Losses at the gene ends were 0 bases for V and 0 bases for J; bases not matched to a gene: 5. This CDR3 is 16 amino acids long. The CDR3 region has the DNA TGCGCCAGCAGCTTGGGGGACAGATCGATGAACACTGAAGCTTTCTTT. Residues: CASSLGDRSMNTEAFF.

This clonotype has at least ten counts. The chain has TRBV28 and TRBJ1-1, with D possibly being TRBD1 (6 bases). Trimming took 6 bases from V and 0 from J, leaving 8 bases between them. Germline V gene data show CDR1 as MDHEN and CDR2 as SYDVKM. The CDR3 sequence is 13 residues long. In DNA form, the CDR3 reads TGTGCCAGCAGAGGACAGATGAACACTGAAGCTTTCTTT. Translating it yields CASRGQMNTEAFF.

This clonotype was seen ten or more times. This rearrangement joins TRBV10-3 to TRBJ2-1; the match to TRBD2 covers 11 bases. The CDR3 extends over 16 amino acids. The junction had 7 bases not matched to a gene; V was cut back by 0 bases and J by 9 bases. Germline V CDR1 and CDR2: ENHRY, SYGVKD. DNA for the CDR3: TGTGCCATCAGTGAGTCGGGGCTAGCGGGAGGCTCTGAGCAGTTCTTC. It yields the protein CAISESGLAGGSEQFF.

This clonotype was recorded a few times. Since a much larger clone is just one base distant, this may be a read error. The J gene is TRBJ2-7, the V gene TRBV28; maybe TRBD2 (5 bases). CDR3 length equals 14 residues. Per germline, CDR1 MDHEN and CDR2 SYDVKM. V shed 3 bases and J shed 7 bases, with 16 bases lying between them. The CDR3 is CASSFMAGFVEQYF. For the CDR3, the DNA is TGTGCCAGCAGTTTTATGGCGGGCTTCGTGGAGCAGTACTTC.

The CDR3 here is CASSSFTGGIPEQYF. Here the CDR3 DNA reads TGTGCCAGCAGTTCCTTCACCGGAGGGATTCCCGAGCAGTACTTC. The chain recombines TRBV12-3 or TRBV12-4 with TRBJ2-7; D perhaps matches TRBD2 (6 bases). The CDR3 contains 15 residues. Deletions cut 4 bases from V and 6 bases from J, with 19 bases between.

This clonotype was detected ten times or more. The chain uses TRBV3-1 and TRBJ2-1; 8 bases map to TRBD1. Germline CDR1 reads LGHDT; CDR2 reads YNNKEL (reference sequence). V lost 5 bases to trimming and J lost 0 bases; unmatched junction nucleotides: 9. The CDR3 totals 17 residues. CDR3 in amino acids: CASSAHRTGGSYNEQFF. CDR3 DNA: TGTGCCAGCAGCGCCCACCGAACAGGGGGCTCCTACAATGAGCAGTTCTTC.

This clonotype was detected only a few times. The chain carries TRBV6-6 and TRBJ1-1; D remains ambiguous. The V end was cut by 0 bases, the J end by 3 bases, with 8 bases between. The CDR3 is 14 residues long. CDR1 and CDR2 from the germline V gene are MNHNY and SVGAGI (reference sequence). CDR3 in amino acids: CASSYSGQHTEAFF. CDR3 nucleotides: TGTGCCAGCAGTTACTCTGGTCAGCACACTGAAGCTTTCTTT.

This clonotype was seen repeatedly, ten times or more. The rearrangement links TRBV7-8 to TRBJ1-2, with a possible D match to TRBD1 (5 bases). The CDR3 is made up of 13 amino acids. Trimming removed 5 bases from V and 6 bases from J, with 13 bases in between. Germline assignment: CDR1 SGHVS and CDR2 FQNEAQ. The CDR3 protein is CASSPGPGNGYTF. The CDR3 region has the DNA TGTGCCAGCAGCCCCGGACCAGGGAATGGCTACACCTTC.

The CDR3 nucleotides are TGTGCCAGCAGAGCTAGGTCGAACACCGGGGAGCTGTTTTTT. It translates to CASRARSNTGELFF. V usage is TRBV12-3 or TRBV12-4 and J usage is TRBJ2-2; D remains unclear. Trimming shortened V by 6 bases and J by 0 bases, and 8 bases separated the two germline ends. The CDR3 runs 14 residues.

In this sample, this clonotype turned up many times. V usage is TRBV12-3 or TRBV12-4 and J usage is TRBJ1-2; perhaps TRBD1 as D (5 bases). The CDR3 covers 14 residues. The V gene lost 1 base and the J gene lost 8 bases, with 14 bases spanning the gap. The CDR3 is CASSLGLRVSGYTF. The CDR3 DNA reads as TGTGCCAGCAGTTTAGGACTCAGGGTCTCGGGCTACACCTTC.

The gene calls are TRBV10-1 and TRBJ2-4, with D perhaps TRBD2 (5 bases). This CDR3 has 20 residues. The ends were cut back, 0 bases at V and 2 bases at J, with 23 bases in the middle. Germline V gene data show CDR1 as WNHNN and CDR2 as SYGVQD (reference sequence). This CDR3 is CASSESIGVPVAVPKNIQYF. The CDR3 coding sequence is TGCGCCAGCAGTGAGTCAATCGGGGTTCCGGTCGCGGTCCCCAAAAACATTCAGTACTTC.

This clonotype appeared many times. The chain joins TRBV11-1 to TRBJ2-7; TRBD1 aligns across 9 bases. The CDR3 loop spans 15 amino acids. Germline V CDR1 and CDR2: SGHAT, FQDESV (reference sequence). V trimming: 7 bases; J trimming: 0 bases; junction bases outside the gene matches: 7. The CDR3 region is CASNIQGALSYEQYF. In nucleotides, the CDR3 is TGTGCCAGCAACATACAGGGGGCCCTCTCCTACGAGCAGTACTTC. Based on the CDR3 plus reference TRBV11-1 and TRBJ2-7, the full variable domain is EAEVAQSPRYKITEKSQAVAFWCDPISGHATLYWYRQILGQGPELLVQFQDESVVDDSQLPKDRFSAERLKGVDSTLKIQPAELGDSAMYLCASNIQGALSYEQYFGPGTRLTVT.

This clonotype was seen a handful of times. The chain has TRBV6-1 and TRBJ1-2; D possibly corresponds to TRBD1 (6 bases). V lost 6 bases and J lost 7, with 18 bases in between. The CDR3 has 14 amino acids. Germline CDR1 MNHNS, CDR2 SASEGT. As DNA, the CDR3 is TGTGCCAGCAGGGCCGTGGAGGGGGGTGGTGGCTACACCTTC. Amino acid sequence: CASRAVEGGGGYTF.

This clonotype was counted many times. The V call is TRBV10-3, the J call TRBJ1-1; the D is unclear. Trimming shortened V by 4 bases and J by 1 base, and 10 bases separated the two germline ends. CDR1 is ENHRY and CDR2 is SYGVKD in the germline V gene. This CDR3 is built from 14 residues. The CDR3 nucleotides are TGTGCCATCAGTGTCCAAGGAGGGAACACTGAAGCTTTCTTT. Amino acids: CAISVQGGNTEAFF.

The chain joins TRBV27 to TRBJ1-1; D possibly corresponds to TRBD1 (6 bases). The germline gives CDR1 MNHEY, CDR2 SMNVEV (reference sequence). This CDR3 comprises 16 residues. The V and J ends lost 5 bases and 1 base respectively, with 17 bases between them. CDR3: CASSPSPGQQNTEAFF. The CDR3 DNA sequence: TGTGCCAGCAGTCCCTCGCCGGGACAACAGAACACTGAAGCTTTCTTT.

This chain uses TRBV7-2 with TRBJ2-5; 12 nucleotides line up with TRBD2. In germline, CDR1 is SGHTA, CDR2 FQGNSA. J lost 7 bases, V lost 4 bases, and 10 bases had no gene match. The CDR3 has 16 amino acids. The DNA for the CDR3 is TGTGCCAGCAGCTCGATGGGCCTAGCGGGAGGGGCGACCCAGTACTTC. Translated: CASSSMGLAGGATQYF.

This clonotype occurred many times. The chain carries TRBV7-9 and TRBJ2-5; D possibly corresponds to TRBD1 (6 bases). This CDR3 spans 14 amino acids. Trimming shortened V by 5 bases and J by 1 base, and 11 bases separated the two germline ends. In germline, CDR1 is SEHNR, CDR2 FQNEAQ (reference sequence). CDR3 coding DNA: TGTGCCAGCAGCCGGGCGGACAGCCAAGAGACCCAGTACTTC. Its translation: CASSRADSQETQYF.